This T cell receptor beta chain was documented in a study of cytotoxic CD8 clonotypes in ibrutinib-treated CLL (dated by TCRdb to the early 2020s). Regarding the complete study: In this cohort, more than 14 patients were treatment-naive and more than 9 were relapsed/refractory, while fewer than 18 had unmutated IGHV. Longitudinal samples were available for about 30% of the 86 trial participants. Response samples were taken after a median of 12 months on treatment, ranging from about 6 to 36 months. Samples averaged approximately 260,000 productive templates and around 91,000 productive rearrangements. Partial responses were observed in about 25 patients and complete responses in 2; after a median follow-up of 68 months, remission was maintained in 14 patients and progression was observed in approximately twelve. Cryopreserved peripheral blood mononuclear cells were collected at three points: before therapy, at response, and at either sustained remission or disease progression. All remission and progressive disease samples were collected while patients were still receiving ibrutinib. General findings and caveats noted by the study authors: Sustained-remission and progressing patients did not have matched sampling times, and lymph node repertoires were not examined. Baseline clonality was found to be higher than that of age-matched healthy donors and was strongly correlated with circulating CD8+ T-cell counts. Public clonotypes were rare and either shrank or stayed stable during treatment, and the rise in clonality at ibrutinib response reflected expansion of private clonotypes. Clonality increased at ibrutinib response, stayed stable in sustained remission, and fell back toward baseline at progression.

A MiSeq instrument was used for deep resolution sequencing, which targeted depths ranging from 1 in 1 million up to 1 in 200,000 T cells, with coverage averaging 10x for each clonotype. The immunoSEQ hsTCRB Kit was used to generate the TCR beta libraries. In the source study's methods: Data were analyzed with ImmunoSEQ Data Assistant and ImmunoSEQ Analyzer, with V, D and J genes assigned per IMGT definitions. Clonality was computed as one minus normalized Shannon entropy of productive rearrangement frequencies, ranging from 0 to 1. Only overrepresented clonotypes making up at least 0.05% of each patient's repertoire were included in the public clonotype analysis. About a dozen repertoires from age-matched healthy donors, obtained from immuneACCESS, served as clonality controls. TCRdb's version of the immuneACCESS table is confined to in-frame rearrangements and falls short of the full clone set. An unresolved V gene accounts for under half of the shortfall where checked; the remainder is of unknown origin. The DNA was the basis for D and trimming; V, J and clone size are from that table. This sample lists roughly 200,000 clones; approximately 72% were detected once. The ten biggest clones cover over 10% of the sample.

Taken with the paper, the label for time point translates to: roughly 25 months on ibrutinib. Approximately 2 micrograms of genomic DNA were extracted from cryopreserved PBMCs for TCR beta library preparation. High-throughput TCR beta sequencing was performed on longitudinal blood samples from CLL patients receiving ibrutinib monotherapy. The patients took part in an open-label, single-center phase 2 trial of ibrutinib monotherapy. Worth noting for this clone: Its cognate antigen has yet to be identified. No much larger clonotype is one base removed from it; base qualities were not supplied.

As encoded in the germline V gene (reference sequence), CDR1 is LNHDA while CDR2 is SQIVND. Counted from cysteine to phenylalanine, this CDR3 has 15 amino acids. Of the read, only the CDR3 DNA is kept; its 45 bases are in frame from base 1. V and J are truncated by 5 bases and 2 bases respectively, leaving an intervening sequence of 16 bases. The source was PBMCs, collected after 24 months of ibrutinib treatment. The receptor comes from a human donor with chronic lymphocytic leukemia. The V gene is TRBV19 and the J gene is TRBJ2-7, with the D gene not confidently named. The CDR3 region reads CASSLQTGPAYEQYF. The DNA is TGTGCCAGTAGTCTCCAGACCGGTCCCGCCTACGAGCAGTACTTC.